Listed below are T cell receptor beta chains from one sample, sequenced in a study of T cells after yellow fever vaccination. TCRdb analysed the 5' RACE reads with MiXCR anew, one entry per CDR3 protein. The table records more than 95,000 distinct CDR3 sequences, roughly 7.9% of them present only once. The sequencing here drew on CD4+ T cells sorted from PBMCs, taken about 41 days after the first yellow fever vaccination. The receptors come from a young man who received the YFV17D yellow fever vaccine. The conserved cysteine and the conserved F or W are not part of the CDR3 here. Each record gives: V gene, CDR3 protein.

V gene: TRBV5-1; CDR3 protein: ASSLGRQFFSGNTIY
V gene: TRBV7-2; CDR3 protein: ASSLELTDTQY
V gene: TRBV12-3/TRBV12-4; CDR3 protein: ASSSGQIYNSPLH
V gene: TRBV7-2; CDR3 protein: ASSPGLAGSSTDTQY
V gene: TRBV20-1; CDR3 protein: SARTGLGEKLF
V gene: TRBV5-1; CDR3 protein: ASSFTPRGQPQH
V gene: TRBV7-3; CDR3 protein: ASSLDRVGNVLT
V gene: TRBV12-3/TRBV12-4; CDR3 protein: ASSKQGSGELF
V gene: TRBV4-3; CDR3 protein: ASSPRQGRGNTIY
V gene: TRBV10-3; CDR3 protein: AISGYRTGGLTEAF
V gene: TRBV4-3; CDR3 protein: ASSQDGTGGREQY
V gene: TRBV5-4; CDR3 protein: ASSLAATSTDTQY
V gene: TRBV28; CDR3 protein: ASTPSGRGGYT
V gene: TRBV4-1; CDR3 protein: ASSHPGGRLSYEQY
V gene: TRBV7-9; CDR3 protein: DSSYSGRMTGELF